The sequence of this TCR beta chain was determined in a study of graft-versus-host responses after intestinal transplantation. Study-level background: Grafts that recipients had were multivisceral, liver-intestinal, or isolated intestinal transplants. Tacrolimus plus steroids were given to all recipients for about 3 years, preceded by anti-thymocyte globulin induction.

TCRdb's copy holds only in-frame clones and misses some; the assay was immunoSEQ multiplex PCR. The repertoire holds fewer than 90,000 clones, 85% to 95% seen once, with about 0.2% in the top ten. Of note for this clone: Antigen: not known.

Germline CDR1 LNHDA, CDR2 SQIVND (reference sequence). This CDR3 contains 14 residues. V lost 2 bases and J 4 bases, leaving 11 bases between the germline ends. General study results and limits: Graft-versus-host to host-versus-graft clonal ratios in allografts were high in patients with graft-donor T cell macrochimerism. Researchers found GvH clones in recipient marrow, and some showed up first in ileum or blood.

The rearrangement links TRBV19 to TRBJ1-2; D perhaps matches TRBD1 (6 bases). The receptor was derived from a human donor who was the organ donor for an intestinal transplant. Sequences were derived from unstimulated CD4+ T cells sorted from spleen or lymph node cells, sampled before transplant. CDR3 in amino acids: CASSIRGQTYGYTF. The CDR3 nucleotides are TGTGCCAGTAGTATACGCGGACAGACCTATGGCTACACCTTC.